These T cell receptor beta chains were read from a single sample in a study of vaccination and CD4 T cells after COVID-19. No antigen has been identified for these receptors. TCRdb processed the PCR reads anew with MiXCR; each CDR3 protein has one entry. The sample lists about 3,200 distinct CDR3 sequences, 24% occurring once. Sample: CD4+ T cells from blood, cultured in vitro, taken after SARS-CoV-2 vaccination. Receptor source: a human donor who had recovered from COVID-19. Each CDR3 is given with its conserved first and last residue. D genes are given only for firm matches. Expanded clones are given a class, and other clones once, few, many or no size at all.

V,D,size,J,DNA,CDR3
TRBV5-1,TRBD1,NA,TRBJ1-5,TGCGCCAGCAGCGTGGCAGGGGGAAGCAATCAGCCCCAGCATTTT,CASSVAGGSNQPQHF
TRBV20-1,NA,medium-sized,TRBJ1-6,TGCAGTGCTACCCACATGGGGAATACGGGGCCCCTCCACTTT,CSATHMGNTGPLHF
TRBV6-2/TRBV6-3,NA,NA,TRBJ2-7,TGTGCCAGCAGTGGGCTCCCCACTCAGTACTTC,CASSGLPTQYF
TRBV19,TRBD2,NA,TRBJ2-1,TGTGCCAGTAATGCGGGGGGGGACTACAATGAGCAGTTCTTC,CASNAGGDYNEQFF
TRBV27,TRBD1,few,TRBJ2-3,TGTGCCAGCAGTTTGACAGGGTCGGGTACGCAGTATTTT,CASSLTGSGTQYF
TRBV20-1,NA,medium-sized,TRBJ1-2,TGCAGTGCCCCTTCCCCCAAAGGTGGTGGCTACACCTTC,CSAPSPKGGGYTF
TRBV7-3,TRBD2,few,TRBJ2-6,TGTGCCAGCAGCCCGGGGGGGTCCGGGGCCAACGTCCTGACTTTC,CASSPGGSGANVLTF
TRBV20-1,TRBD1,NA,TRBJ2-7,TGCAGTGCTAGGTTGGCGGACAGGGTCTACGAGCAGTACTTC,CSARLADRVYEQYF
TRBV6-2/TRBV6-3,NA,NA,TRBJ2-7,TGTGCCAGCAGTTACGGGCCGTACGAGCAGTACTTC,CASSYGPYEQYF
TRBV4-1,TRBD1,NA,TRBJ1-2,TGCGCCAGCAGCCCGCCGCTGGGACAGGGCTTGTCGGGCTACACCTTC,CASSPPLGQGLSGYTF
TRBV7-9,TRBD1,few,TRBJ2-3,TGTGCCGGACAGGGAGGAGATACGCAGTATTTT,CAGQGGDTQYF
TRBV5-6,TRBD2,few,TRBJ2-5,TGTGCCAGCAGCGATGGGGGGGTTGGGACCCAGTACTTC,CASSDGGVGTQYF
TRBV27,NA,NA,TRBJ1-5,TGTGCCAGCAGTTTTCGTGGGTTTCAGCCCCAGCATTTT,CASSFRGFQPQHF
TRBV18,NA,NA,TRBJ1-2,TGTGCCAGCTCACCACAGGGTCGAGCTAACTATGGCTACACCTTC,CASSPQGRANYGYTF
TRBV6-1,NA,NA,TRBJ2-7,TGTGTCAGCAGGCCCCTCAGGGACTCCTACGAGCAGTACTTC,CVSRPLRDSYEQYF
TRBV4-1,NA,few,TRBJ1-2,TGCGCCAGCAGCCGACCCGGGACGACTGGCTACACCTTC,CASSRPGTTGYTF
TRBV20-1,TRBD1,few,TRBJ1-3,TGCAGTGCTAAGGGACAGGGAAACACCATATATTTT,CSAKGQGNTIYF
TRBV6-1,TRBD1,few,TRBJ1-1,TGTGCCACCCACCGACAGGGTTACACTGAAGCTTTCTTT,CATHRQGYTEAFF
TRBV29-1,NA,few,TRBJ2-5,TGCAGCGTTGGGCAGGGAGAGACCCAGTACTTC,CSVGQGETQYF
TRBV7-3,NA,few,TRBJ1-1,TGTGCCAGCAGCTTGGGTATAGGGCGCACTGAAGCTTTCTTT,CASSLGIGRTEAFF
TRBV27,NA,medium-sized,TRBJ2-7,TGTGCCAGCAGTTTGGCACAGGGAGCACCTACCTACGAGCAGTACTTC,CASSLAQGAPTYEQYF
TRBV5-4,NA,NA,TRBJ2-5,TGTGCCAGCAGCCCGACTAGTCCCGGAGAGACCCAGTACTTC,CASSPTSPGETQYF
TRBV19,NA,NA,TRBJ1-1,TGTGCCAGTAGAAAACGGCAGGGCAAAGGTGAAGCTTTCTTT,CASRKRQGKGEAFF